These T cell receptor beta chains were read from a single sample in a study of cytomegalovirus exposure and HLA in healthy donors. The protocol was immunoSEQ multiplex PCR, while the TCRdb copy is restricted to in-frame clones and leaves out a portion. The sample gives some 140,000 clones, almost 85% of which show up once; about 32% is in the top ten. Sequenced input: PBMCs. These receptors were taken from a man aged 25 to 40 in good health and CMV-seropositive. Both conserved end residues are part of each CDR3. A D gene is named only where the DNA matches it firmly. Clone size appears in some rows only: once, few, many, or a class for an expanded clone.

V gene,J gene,clone size,D gene,CDR3 protein,CDR3 DNA
TRBV4-2,TRBJ2-1,-,-,CASSQALGRTASYNEQFF,TGTGCCAGCAGCCAAGCTTTGGGGAGGACTGCTTCCTACAATGAGCAGTTCTTC
TRBV9,TRBJ1-3,-,-,CASSPTGGRENTIYF,TGTGCCAGCAGCCCGACGGGGGGCAGAGAAAACACCATATATTTT
TRBV29-1,TRBJ2-1,-,TRBD1,CSVGASGTDTYNEQFF,TGCAGCGTTGGGGCGAGTGGGACAGATACCTACAATGAGCAGTTCTTC
TRBV13,TRBJ2-7,few,TRBD1,CASSLQGQGAREQYF,TGTGCCAGCAGCTTACAGGGACAGGGGGCGCGGGAGCAGTACTTC
TRBV21-1,TRBJ2-3,-,-,CASSKNGHSGDTQYF,TGTGCCAGCAGCAAAAATGGGCATTCGGGGGATACGCAGTATTTT
TRBV9,TRBJ2-7,-,TRBD1,CASSQGQGGAEQYF,TGTGCCAGCAGCCAAGGACAGGGAGGAGCCGAGCAGTACTTC
TRBV2,TRBJ2-5,-,TRBD2,CATQGTSGSETQYF,TGTGCCACGCAGGGGACTAGCGGGAGTGAGACCCAGTACTTC
TRBV2,TRBJ2-7,-,TRBD1,CASSATGVYEQYF,TGTGCCAGCAGCGCGACAGGGGTGTACGAGCAGTACTTC
TRBV10-3,TRBJ2-7,-,TRBD2,CAISAASGALYF,TGTGCCATCAGTGCGGCTAGCGGGGCCCTTTACTTC
TRBV29-1,TRBJ1-1,many,-,CSVVRDLNTEAFF,TGCAGCGTCGTCCGGGACTTGAACACTGAAGCTTTCTTT
TRBV4-3,TRBJ2-3,-,-,CASSQDHREFSTDTQYF,TGCGCCAGCAGCCAAGATCACAGGGAGTTTAGCACAGATACGCAGTATTTT
TRBV28,TRBJ2-7,-,-,CASSFLATYEQYF,TGTGCCAGCAGTTTTTTGGCAACCTACGAGCAGTACTTC
TRBV2,TRBJ2-7,-,TRBD1,CASTPDRVLTYEQYF,TGTGCCAGCACCCCCGACAGGGTCCTCACCTACGAGCAGTACTTC
TRBV5-1,TRBJ2-3,-,TRBD1,CASSLRSSGGFADTQYF,TGCGCCAGCAGCTTGCGGAGCTCAGGGGGTTTCGCAGATACGCAGTATTTT